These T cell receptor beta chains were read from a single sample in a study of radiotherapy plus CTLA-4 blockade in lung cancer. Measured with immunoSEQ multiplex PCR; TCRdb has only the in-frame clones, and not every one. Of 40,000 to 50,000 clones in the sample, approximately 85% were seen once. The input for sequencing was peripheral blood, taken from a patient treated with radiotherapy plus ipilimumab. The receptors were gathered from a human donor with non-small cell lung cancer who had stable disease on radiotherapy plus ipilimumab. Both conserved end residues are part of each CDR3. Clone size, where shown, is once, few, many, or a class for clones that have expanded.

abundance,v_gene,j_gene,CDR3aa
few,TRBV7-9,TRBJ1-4,CASSLANRGGGEKLFF
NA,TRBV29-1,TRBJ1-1,CSVGTNRAFF
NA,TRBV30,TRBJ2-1,CAWSQKGLGNSEQFF
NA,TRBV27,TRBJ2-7,CASRHRGTSGRVGSYEQYF
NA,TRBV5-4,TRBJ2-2,CASSLPSTGELFF
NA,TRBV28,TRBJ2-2,CASSLVPRAFSNTGELFF
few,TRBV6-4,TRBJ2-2,CASSDSSTGELFF
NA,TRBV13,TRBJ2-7,CASSPTLAAEQYF
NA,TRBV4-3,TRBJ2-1,CASSRKASGPEQFF
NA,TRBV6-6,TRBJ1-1,CASSYSNSGNTEAFF
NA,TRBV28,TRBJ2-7,CASSPPRAREGTYEQYF
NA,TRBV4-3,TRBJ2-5,CASSQGTGGETQYF
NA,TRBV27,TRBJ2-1,CASSRRGGDYNEQFF
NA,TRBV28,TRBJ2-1,CASSWPERANEQFF
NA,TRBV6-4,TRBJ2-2,CASRPGQGKAGELFF
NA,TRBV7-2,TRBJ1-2,CASSEVGQHYGYTF
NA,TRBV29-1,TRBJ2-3,CSVQIEATQYF
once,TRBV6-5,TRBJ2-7,CATKRAQNYEQYF
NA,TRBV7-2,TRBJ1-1,CASSASPQGFEAFF
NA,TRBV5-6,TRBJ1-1,CASSGPGQGFTEAFF
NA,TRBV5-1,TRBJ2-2,CASSWGTENTGELFF
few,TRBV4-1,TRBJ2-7,CASSQASVSYEQYF
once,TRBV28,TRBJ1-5,CASKTPGQYSNQPQHF